This entry lists 16 T cell receptor beta chains sequenced from one sample in a study of blood T cell repertoires in COVID-19. Sequenced by immunoSEQ multiplex PCR; TCRdb stores in-frame clones only, minus some. The sample holds roughly 500,000 clones, 80% to 90% seen once. The sample taken for sequencing was peripheral blood. These receptors all stem from a human donor in a cohort sampled during active COVID-19.

This clone was detected many times. This chain connects TRBV4-2 to TRBJ2-7, with a possible D match to TRBD1 (6 bases). This CDR3 has 15 residues. V was clipped by 1 base and J by 4 bases, with 14 bases between them. The germline V gene encodes CDR1 LGHNA and CDR2 YNFKEQ. CDR3 nucleotide sequence: TGTGCCAGCAGCCAAGCCCAGGGGAAAGATTACGAGCAGTACTTC. This codes for CASSQAQGKDYEQYF.

The J gene is TRBJ1-1, the V gene TRBV9, with a tentative D call TRBD1 (5 bases). Per the germline V gene, CDR1 is SGDLS and CDR2 is YYNGEE. The CDR3 extends over 13 amino acids. Trimming took 2 bases from V and 4 from J, leaving 9 bases between them. This CDR3 is CASSVGGSTEAFF. As DNA, the CDR3 is TGTGCCAGCAGCGTCGGGGGAAGCACTGAAGCTTTCTTT. The full variable domain, completed using reference TRBV9 and TRBJ1-1, is DSGVTQTPKHLITATGQRVTLRCSPRSGDLSVYWYQQSLDQGLQFLIQYYNGEERAKGNILERFSAQQFPDLHSELNLSSLELGDSALYFCASSVGGSTEAFFGQGTRLTVV.

The J gene is TRBJ1-5, the V gene TRBV10-1, with 8 bases identical to TRBD1. CDR3 length equals 19 residues. After removal of 3 bases from V and 0 bases from J, the junction contained 13 bases not matched to a gene. Germline CDR1 and CDR2: WNHNN and SYGVQD (reference sequence). CDR3 residues: CASSDPKTGDPYSNQPQHF. For the CDR3, the DNA is TGCGCCAGCAGTGATCCTAAGACAGGGGATCCCTATAGCAATCAGCCCCAGCATTTT.

This sequence joins TRBV12-5 and TRBJ2-2; D is unclear. V dropped 6 bases and J dropped 5 bases, with 4 bases sitting between them. Germline V gene sequence: CDR1 LGHNT, CDR2 FRNRAP. CDR3 length: 11 residues. In DNA form, the CDR3 reads TGTGCTAGTGGGGAGACCGGGGAGCTGTTTTTT. This codes for CASGETGELFF.

The CDR3 region has the DNA TGCAGTGCTAGTCTTCCTTATAGCAATCAGCCCCAGCATTTT. This gives the protein CSASLPYSNQPQHF. V is TRBV20-1 and J is TRBJ1-5; D uncertain. Deletions cut 3 bases from V and 0 bases from J, with 9 bases between. The V gene's germline CDR1 is DFQATT and CDR2 SNEGSKA (reference sequence). CDR3 size: 14 residues.

J is TRBJ1-5 and V is TRBV30, with a possible D match to TRBD1 (5 bases). CDR3 length: 16 amino acids. Looked up from germline, CDR1 is GTSNPN and CDR2 is SVGIG (reference sequence). V lost 0 bases, J lost 2 bases, and 14 bases lay in between. CDR3 residues: CAWSVGRGEGNQPQHF. CDR3 bases: TGTGCCTGGAGTGTGGGAAGGGGCGAAGGCAATCAGCCCCAGCATTTT. The variable domain in full, completed from reference TRBV30 and TRBJ1-5, reads SQTIHQWPATLVQPVGSPLSLECTVEGTSNPNLYWYRQAAGRGLQLLFYSVGIGQISSEVPQNLSASRPQDRQFILSSKKLLLSDSGFYLCAWSVGRGEGNQPQHFGDGTRLSIL.

The chain employs TRBV29-1 and TRBJ2-7, with 7 bases matching TRBD1. Trimming cost V 4 bases and J 2 bases; bases outside gene matches: 5. From germline, CDR1 is SQVTM and CDR2 ANQGSEA. The CDR3 totals 13 residues. The CDR3 DNA sequence: TGCAGCGTTGGCAGACAGGGCGCCTACGAGCAGTACTTC. It translates to CSVGRQGAYEQYF.

This clone has only one observation. The CDR3 loop is CASSSSGLGETQYF. The CDR3 DNA sequence: TGTGCCAGCAGTAGTTCGGGGTTAGGGGAGACCCAGTACTTC. This chain uses TRBV11-3 with TRBJ2-5; weak D call: TRBD2 (5 bases). CDR1 is SGHNT, CDR2 YENEEA, per germline. The CDR3 spans 14 residues. Between the trimmed V and J ends, which lost 6 bases and 5 bases, there was a span of 16 bases.

V is TRBV2 and J is TRBJ1-5, with 9 bases identical to TRBD1. Trimming at V came to 3 bases and at J to 8 bases, leaving 11 bases not matched to a gene. There are 16 residues in the CDR3. Germline V gene data show CDR1 as SNHLY and CDR2 as FYNNEI. This CDR3 is CASSDVVGTGQEPQHF. In DNA form, the CDR3 reads TGTGCCAGCAGTGACGTCGTCGGGACAGGGCAGGAGCCCCAGCATTTT.

This chain connects TRBV6-6 to TRBJ1-1, with 8 nucleotides matching TRBD1. The ends lost 5 bases at V and 10 bases at J; junction bases unmatched: 12. This CDR3 is built from 14 residues. From germline, CDR1 is MNHNY and CDR2 SVGAGI (reference sequence). The CDR3 protein is CASSQPGQAAGAFF. The CDR3 nucleotides read TGTGCCAGCAGTCAACCGGGACAGGCAGCTGGAGCTTTCTTT.

This sequence joins TRBV27 and TRBJ1-1; TRBD1 might be the D (6 bases). The CDR3 covers 16 residues. Germline V gene data show CDR1 as MNHEY and CDR2 as SMNVEV (reference sequence). Trimming stripped 5 bases from V and 2 bases from J, with 18 bases between. The CDR3 loop is CASSGPTGSLNTEAFF. As DNA, the CDR3 is TGTGCCAGCAGTGGACCGACAGGAAGCCTTAACACTGAAGCTTTCTTT.

This clone was seen just once. The chain carries TRBV7-5 and TRBJ2-7; the table gives TRBD2 as D, unverified against the DNA. TRBV7-5 is marked as a pseudogene. The CDR3 contains 17 residues. The CDR3 loop is CARSVEHGRALSYEQYF. The CDR3 nucleotides are TGTGCCAGAAGCGTCGAGCATGGGAGGGCCCTCTCCTACGAGCAGTACTTC.

CDR3 protein: CASSPGGITEAFF. CDR3 coding DNA: TGCGCCAGCAGCCCTGGGGGCATCACTGAAGCTTTCTTT. The chain has TRBV5-1 and TRBJ1-1, with D perhaps matching TRBD1 (6 bases). The V and J ends lost 4 bases and 4 bases respectively, with 11 bases between them. Germline V gene data show CDR1 as SGHRS and CDR2 as YFSETQ. The length of the CDR3 is 13 residues.

CDR3 amino acids: CASSIGGLAGRSNTGELFF. As DNA, the CDR3 is TGTGCCAGTAGTATAGGGGGACTAGCGGGAAGATCGAACACCGGGGAGCTGTTTTTT. The rearrangement joins TRBV19 to TRBJ2-2; 13 bases agree with TRBD2. The CDR3 totals 19 residues. CDR1 is LNHDA, CDR2 SQIVND, per germline (reference sequence). After removal of 1 base from V and 0 bases from J, the junction contained 5 bases not matched to a gene.

The chain recombines TRBV5-1 with TRBJ2-1; 8 bases fit TRBD1. The germline CDR1 and CDR2 sequences are SGHRS and YFSETQ. CDR3 length: 16 residues. V was pared by 3 bases and J by 7 bases, with 12 bases of the junction left unmatched. The CDR3 sequence is CASSSEIRGRTNEQFF. The CDR3 DNA reads as TGCGCCAGCAGCTCGGAAATCAGGGGGCGTACGAATGAGCAGTTCTTC.

This clone was counted only a few times. V and J are TRBV4-1 and TRBJ1-4; 8 positions match TRBD1. Losses at the gene ends were 3 bases for V and 8 bases for J; bases not matched to a gene: 11. CDR3 length: 16 residues. Germline CDR1 MGHRA, CDR2 YSYEKL. Written as DNA, the CDR3 is TGCGCCAGCAGCCACCTAACTGCAGGGGGCGAGGAAAAACTGTTTTTT. Translating gives CASSHLTAGGEEKLFF.